This TCR beta chain was captured in a study of radiation and T cells in renal cell carcinoma. Study-wide context: Nephrectomy followed 15 Gy stereotactic body radiation by 4 weeks.

Time point meaning: blood 2 weeks post-SBRT. The treatment here: 15 Gy SBRT to primary tumor, nephrectomy 4 weeks later. Profiled with immunoSEQ multiplex PCR; TCRdb holds only in-frame clones, not every one. The table includes tens of thousands of clones, more than 80% detected once. With V trimmed by 3 bases and J by 2 bases, 11 bases remained unmatched. CDR1 is SEHNR, CDR2 FQNEAQ, per germline (reference sequence). The CDR3 totals 17 residues. The chain uses TRBV7-9 and TRBJ2-7; 9 nucleotides align to TRBD1. The sequences come from blood, collected from a patient whose treatment included radiotherapy and nephrectomy. This sequence originates from a woman aged 65 to 85 with renal cell carcinoma. CDR3 sequence: CASSFTSVGQGTYEQYF. The CDR3, as DNA: TGTGCCAGCAGCTTCACTTCTGTGGGACAGGGAACCTACGAGCAGTACTTC.